The T cell receptor beta chain described here comes from a study of spatial heterogeneity in lung cancer. A unique molecular identifier was carried by every single TCR cDNA molecule. TCRdb reanalysed the 5' RACE reads using MiXCR and keeps one entry per CDR3 protein. The sample carries more than 20,000 distinct CDR3 sequences, around 13% recorded once. This sample's time point: sample taken at primary tumor resection. Whole RNA was taken from tumor, nontumor lung or frozen PBMC; it was then sequenced unsorted. Samples were obtained from some 70 donors, all untreated early-stage non-small cell lung cancer patients. This CDR3 is 14 amino acids long. Per germline, CDR1 LGHNA and CDR2 YSLEER. Trimming pared 1 base from V and 1 base from J, leaving 6 bases between. The sample holds many counts of this clonotype.

Sequences were derived from PBMCs, sampled at surgery. This chain uses TRBV4-3 with TRBJ2-3; D is uncertain. This TCR was sampled from a female donor with early-stage non-small cell lung cancer. CDR3 coding DNA: TGCGCCAGCAGCCAAGGACTCCGCACAGATACGCAGTATTTT. It specifies CASSQGLRTDTQYF.